Following are 10 T cell receptor beta chains from one sample sequenced in a study of CD8+ T cells in alopecia areata. RNA, once extracted, was reverse transcribed into cDNA for use as the sequencing template. TCRdb's table, derived via immunoSEQ multiplex PCR, lists solely in-frame clones and lacks some. The data show under 250,000 clones, around three fifths seen once. This specimen consisted of CD4+ T cells sorted from blood, obtained at week 0. Every receptor here comes from a human donor with alopecia areata.

The chain links TRBV25-1 to TRBJ1-2; D is undetermined. Germline assignment: CDR1 MGHDK and CDR2 SYGVNS. V shed 6 bases and J shed 8 bases, with 10 bases lying between them. The CDR3 runs to 11 residues. Written as DNA, the CDR3 is TGTGCCAGCAGCTTTAGGAGGGGCTACACCTTC. As protein: CASSFRRGYTF.

This clone was seen a few times. V usage is TRBV25-1 and J usage is TRBJ2-1; the D is unclear. Per germline, CDR1 MGHDK and CDR2 SYGVNS. V was clipped by 3 bases and J by 9 bases, with 12 bases between them. This CDR3 is 13 amino acids long. CDR3 in DNA: TGTGCCAGCAGTGATTCCCGTTGGGGTGAGCAGTTCTTC. Translating it yields CASSDSRWGEQFF. The full variable domain, in which reference TRBV25-1 and TRBJ2-1 provide the parts outside the CDR3, is EADIYQTPRYLVIGTGKKITLECSQTMGHDKMYWYQQDPGMELHLIHYSYGVNSTEKGDLSSESTVSRIRTEHFPLTLESARPSHTSQYLCASSDSRWGEQFFGPGTRLTVL.

This clone was seen once. The V and J genes are TRBV15 and TRBJ2-5; maybe TRBD2 (6 bases). The germline V and J ends were trimmed by 1 base and 4 bases, with 16 bases remaining between them. The CDR3 is made up of 16 amino acids. Germline assignment: CDR1 LNHNV and CDR2 YYDKDF (reference sequence). The CDR3 region is CATSRAREGGRETQYF. CDR3 in DNA: TGTGCCACCAGCAGAGCCCGCGAAGGAGGGAGAGAGACCCAGTACTTC. The full variable domain, rest sourced from reference TRBV15 and TRBJ2-5, is DAMVIQNPRYQVTQFGKPVTLSCSQTLNHNVMYWYQQKSSQAPKLLFHYYDKDFNNEADTPDNFQSRRPNTSFCFLDIRSPGLGDTAMYLCATSRAREGGRETQYFGPGTRLLVL.

This clone occurred a few times. The chain couples TRBV5-1 to TRBJ2-1, with 11 nucleotides matching TRBD2. CDR1 and CDR2 (germline): SGHRS, YFSETQ. The trim removed 4 bases at V and 7 bases at J, leaving 10 bases unmatched. The CDR3 spans 16 residues. CDR3 sequence: CASSPGGLAASNEQFF. The DNA for the CDR3 is TGCGCCAGCAGCCCCGGGGGACTAGCGGCCTCTAATGAGCAGTTCTTC.

The chain has TRBV5-1 and TRBJ2-7; TRBD1 matches 7 bases. The J segment lost 0 bases and the V segment lost 7 bases, leaving 4 bases of the junction unmatched. CDR1 and CDR2 from the germline V gene are SGHRS and YFSETQ. The CDR3 is made up of 13 amino acids. CDR3 DNA sequence: TGCGCCAGCGCCGGGACAGACTCCTACGAGCAGTACTTC. Amino acids: CASAGTDSYEQYF.

There are a few counts of this clone. The CDR3 DNA is TGCGCCAGCAGTCAAGTTGACAGTAACAATCAGCCCCAGCATTTT. Its translation: CASSQVDSNNQPQHF. The chain uses TRBV23-1 and TRBJ1-5, with TRBD1 as a possible D gene (5 bases). TRBV23-1 is recorded as an ORF, its role being uncertain. The germline V and J ends were trimmed by 2 bases and 3 bases, with 11 bases remaining between them. CDR3 length equals 15 residues.

This clone has more than one count but fewer than ten. The chain uses TRBV29-1 and TRBJ2-4; D not resolved. CDR3 length: 13 amino acids. Looked up from germline, CDR1 is SQVTM and CDR2 is ANQGSEA. Trimming took 3 bases from V and 0 from J, leaving 6 bases between them. This CDR3 reads CSVDGLAKNIQYF. The CDR3 nucleotides are TGCAGCGTTGACGGCTTAGCCAAAAACATTCAGTACTTC.

The V gene is TRBV5-1, the J gene TRBJ2-1, with TRBD1 as a possible D gene (5 bases). Trimming removed 2 bases at V and 0 bases at J, with 12 bases between. The CDR3 contains 16 residues. CDR1 and CDR2 from the germline V gene are SGHRS and YFSETQ. CDR3 loop: CASSLQAMSSYNEQFF. The CDR3 coding sequence is TGCGCCAGCAGCTTACAGGCCATGAGCTCCTACAATGAGCAGTTCTTC.

This clone was recorded only once. V gene TRBV9 combines with J gene TRBJ2-2; 8 bases are shared with TRBD2. The CDR3 has 17 residues. In germline, CDR1 is SGDLS, CDR2 YYNGEE. After removal of 5 bases from V and 7 bases from J, the junction contained 16 bases not matched to a gene. CDR3 protein: CASSLFSGTPDVGELFF. The CDR3, as DNA: TGTGCCAGCAGTCTGTTTAGCGGGACGCCTGACGTCGGGGAGCTGTTTTTT.

CDR3 nucleotide sequence: TGTGCCAGCAGGAGACGGGAACCAGGGGGGAACACTGAAGCTTTCTTT. Its protein product is CASRRREPGGNTEAFF. The chain recombines TRBV2 with TRBJ1-1, with 7 bases that match TRBD1. The ends lost 6 bases at V and 1 base at J; junction bases unmatched: 11. Germline lookup yields CDR1 SNHLY and CDR2 FYNNEI. The CDR3 runs to 16 residues.